The present TCR beta chain was sequenced within a study of blood T cell repertoires in COVID-19. Overall study: Samples representing acute and convalescent COVID-19 were sourced from the United States, Italy and Spain. Sources were T cells, B-cell-depleted T cells, or PBMCs; the material itself was cDNA or gDNA.

Per the original methods: Reference gene primer amplification gave estimated nucleated cell counts. Here immunoSEQ multiplex PCR was the method, and the copy in TCRdb shows in-frame clones only, minus some. V, J and clone size reflect that table, while D and trimming were determined from the DNA. The sample has nearly 25,000 clones, around 92% seen once. Germline V gene lookup returns CDR1 SGHTS and CDR2 YDEGEE. The CDR3 totals 18 residues. Deletions cut 3 bases from V and 1 base from J, with 20 bases between. This clonotype was sampled from a man between 65 and 85 years old with active COVID-19. The chain joins TRBV5-8 to TRBJ1-5, with D perhaps matching TRBD1 (5 bases). Sequencing was performed on peripheral blood. The CDR3 sequence: CASSSGRQPGSSNQPQHF. As DNA, the CDR3 is TGTGCCAGCAGCTCGGGTCGACAGCCAGGGTCGAGCAATCAGCCCCAGCATTTT.